The 6 T cell receptor beta chains below come from one sample, sequenced in a study of graft-versus-host responses after intestinal transplantation. Antigens for these TCRs are unknown. Profiled with immunoSEQ multiplex PCR; TCRdb holds only in-frame clones, not every one. The table records tens of thousands of clones, 80% to 85% of them present only once. Sequenced here: unstimulated CD8+ T cells sorted from spleen or lymph node cells, sampled before intestinal transplant. Receptors originate from a human donor who received an intestinal transplant.

CDR3 in amino acids: CASSPSLAGGSTDTQYF. The DNA of the CDR3 is TGTGCCAGCAGCCCTTCTTTAGCGGGGGGGAGCACAGATACGCAGTATTTT. The chain is built from TRBV7-3 and TRBJ2-3, with 11 nucleotides matching TRBD2. The CDR3 is 17 amino acids. Per germline, CDR1 SGHTA and CDR2 FQGTGA. With 5 bases clipped from V and 0 bases from J, the junction kept 7 bases outside the gene matches.

V and J are TRBV5-1 and TRBJ2-5, with TRBD2 identical over 9 bases. Germline CDR1 SGHRS, CDR2 YFSETQ. The CDR3 totals 15 residues. The V segment lost 4 bases and the J segment 1 base; nucleotides outside the gene matches: 5. The CDR3 DNA reads as TGCGCCAGCAGCCCGGGCGGGGGGGCCCAAGAGACCCAGTACTTC. Its translation is CASSPGGGAQETQYF. The complete variable domain, with remaining parts taken from reference TRBV5-1 and TRBJ2-5, reads KAGVTQTPRYLIKTRGQQVTLSCSPISGHRSVSWYQQTPGQGLQFLFEYFSETQRNKGNFPGRFSGRQFSNSRSEMNVSTLELGDSALYLCASSPGGGAQETQYFGPGTRLLVL.

This clone was counted once. The J gene is TRBJ1-5, the V gene TRBV5-6, with D unclear. The V and J ends lost 4 bases and 2 bases respectively, with 10 bases between them. This CDR3 has 14 amino acids. The germline CDR1 and CDR2 sequences are SGHDT and YYEEEE. DNA of the CDR3: TGTGCCAGCAGCGAAGGGTCGGGCAATCAGCCCCAGCATTTT. Residues: CASSEGSGNQPQHF.

Only a few counts were recorded for this clone. V is TRBV11-1 and J is TRBJ2-3; 7 nucleotides match TRBD2. V trimming: 0 bases; J trimming: 0 bases; junction bases outside the gene matches: 6. Germline CDR1 SGHAT, CDR2 FQDESV (reference sequence). The CDR3 consists of 17 residues. The CDR3 DNA is TGTGCCAGCAGCTTAGCTGCTAGCGGTCCTAGCACAGATACGCAGTATTTT. As protein: CASSLAASGPSTDTQYF.

The genes are TRBV6-1 and TRBJ2-2, with 9 positions matching TRBD2. The CDR3 consists of 15 residues. CDR1 and CDR2 (germline): MNHNS, SASEGT. Trimming at V came to 3 bases and at J to 6 bases, leaving 5 bases not matched to a gene. CDR3 region: CASSEAAGGPGELFF. CDR3 sequence (DNA): TGTGCCAGCAGTGAGGCAGCGGGGGGCCCCGGGGAGCTGTTTTTT.

The chain links TRBV5-1 to TRBJ2-2, with TRBD2 identical over 12 bases. After removal of 3 bases from V and 7 bases from J, the junction contained 7 bases not matched to a gene. There are 16 residues in the CDR3. Germline values: CDR1 SGHRS, CDR2 YFSETQ. CDR3 DNA: TGCGCCAGCAGCTGGAGGACTAGCGGGAATGGCGGGGAGCTGTTTTTT. It translates to CASSWRTSGNGGELFF.